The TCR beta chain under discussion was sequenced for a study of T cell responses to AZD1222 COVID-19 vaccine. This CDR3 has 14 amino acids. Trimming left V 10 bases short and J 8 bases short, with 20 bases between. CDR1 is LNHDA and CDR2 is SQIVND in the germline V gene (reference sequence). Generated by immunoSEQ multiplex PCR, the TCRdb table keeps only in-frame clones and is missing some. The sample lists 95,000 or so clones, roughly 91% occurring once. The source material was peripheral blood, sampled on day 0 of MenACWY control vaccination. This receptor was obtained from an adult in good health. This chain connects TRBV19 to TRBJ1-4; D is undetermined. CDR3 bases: TGTGCCACCCGCCCCGCGCGGGGAGGGGAAAAACTGTTTTTT. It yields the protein CATRPARGGEKLFF.